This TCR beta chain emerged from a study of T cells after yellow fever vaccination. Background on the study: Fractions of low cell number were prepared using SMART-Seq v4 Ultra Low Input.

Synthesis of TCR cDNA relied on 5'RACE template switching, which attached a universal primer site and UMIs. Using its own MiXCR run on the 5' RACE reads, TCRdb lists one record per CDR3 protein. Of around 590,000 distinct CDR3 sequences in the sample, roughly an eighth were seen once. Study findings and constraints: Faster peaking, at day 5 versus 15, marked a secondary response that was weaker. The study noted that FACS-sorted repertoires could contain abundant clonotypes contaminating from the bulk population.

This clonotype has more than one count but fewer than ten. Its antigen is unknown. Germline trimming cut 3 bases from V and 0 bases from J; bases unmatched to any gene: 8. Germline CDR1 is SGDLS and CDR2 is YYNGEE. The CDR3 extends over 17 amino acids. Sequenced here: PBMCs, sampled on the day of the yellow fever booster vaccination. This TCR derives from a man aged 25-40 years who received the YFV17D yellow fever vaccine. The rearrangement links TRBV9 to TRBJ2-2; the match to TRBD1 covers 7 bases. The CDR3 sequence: CASSERGQESNTGELFF. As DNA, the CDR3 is TGTGCCAGCAGCGAGAGAGGACAGGAATCGAACACCGGGGAGCTGTTTTTT.